Here is one T cell receptor (beta chain) with its context. This specimen belongs to a study of T cell changes during pregnancy in multiple sclerosis. Here immunoSEQ multiplex PCR was the method, and the copy in TCRdb shows in-frame clones only, minus some. This sample yields 35,000 to 50,000 clones, of which about 91% are seen a single time; over 1.5% belongs to the top ten. Per germline, CDR1 MDHEN and CDR2 SYDVKM. V was pared by 7 bases and J by 7 bases, with 15 bases of the junction left unmatched. The CDR3 is 16 residues long. This chain links TRBV28 with TRBJ2-3; 9 bases line up with TRBD1. Specimen: CD4+ T cells from peripheral blood mononuclear cells, collected after pregnancy. The source is a female donor in good health, enrolled as a control in a pregnancy study. The CDR3 DNA follows: TGTGCCAGCACCACCGGGACAGGGAATTTCATAAATACGCAGTATTTT. As protein: CASTTGTGNFINTQYF.